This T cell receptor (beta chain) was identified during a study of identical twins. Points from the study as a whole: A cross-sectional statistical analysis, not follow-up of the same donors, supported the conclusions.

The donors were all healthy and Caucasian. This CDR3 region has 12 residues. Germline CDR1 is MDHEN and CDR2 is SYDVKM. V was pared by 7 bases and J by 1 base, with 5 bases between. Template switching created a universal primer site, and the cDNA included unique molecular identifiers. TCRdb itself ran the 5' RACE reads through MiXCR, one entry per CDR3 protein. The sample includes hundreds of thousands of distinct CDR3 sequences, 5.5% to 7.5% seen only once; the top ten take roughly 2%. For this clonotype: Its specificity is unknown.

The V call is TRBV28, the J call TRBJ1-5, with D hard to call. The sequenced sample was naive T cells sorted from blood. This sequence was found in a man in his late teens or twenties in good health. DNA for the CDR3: TGTGCCAGCATTAACAGCAATCAGCCCCAGCATTTT. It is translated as CASINSNQPQHF.